This T cell receptor (beta chain) stems from a study of beta chain features in type 1 diabetes. Study-wide results and limits: There was a moderate but significant shortening of TCRB CDR3s in all four CD4+ subsets of Type 1 diabetes patients.

The CDR3 covers 15 residues. Germline CDR1 MDHEN, CDR2 SYDVKM. Trimming stripped 6 bases from V and 0 bases from J, with 9 bases between. Averaging roughly 100 mL, one heparinised blood draw was given by each donor. What was sequenced were expressed TCRB transcripts, since all of the isolated RNA had been reverse transcribed. This table comes from immunoSEQ multiplex PCR, and its TCRdb copy is limited to in-frame clones, with some not included. The table records 810,000 or so clones, roughly 16% of them present only once. In the case of this clone: Its antigen is not identified.

Sequenced sample: naive CD4+ T cells from blood. The sequence came from a woman aged 18-35 years in good health. This chain joins TRBV28 and TRBJ2-6; D may be TRBD1 (5 bases). CDR3 region: CASRTASSGANVLTF. The DNA of the CDR3 is TGTGCCAGCAGGACAGCCAGCTCTGGGGCCAACGTCCTGACTTTC.